These 19 T cell receptor beta chains came from one sample sequenced in a study of naive and memory T cell subsets. Study-level results: Possibly reflecting memory cells re-expressing CD45RA, a few larger clonotypes occurred in naive repertoires, especially CD8.

An equimolar mix of two oligonucleotides served as the beta constant-region primer for TRBC1 and TRBC2. Four rounds of PCR amplified the ligated cDNA using nested alpha and beta constant-region primers plus SP2. TCRdb re-called the UMI-ligation and nested PCR reads with MiXCR, one entry per CDR3 protein. The sample yields 150,000 or so distinct CDR3 sequences, 22% seen once. No antigen has been identified for these receptors. Sequenced: naive CD4+ T cells from blood. The receptors come from a human donor in good health.

This CDR3 reads CASSLALRQNEKLFF. In DNA, the CDR3 is TGTGCCAGCAGCTTGGCGCTCCGTCAAAATGAAAAACTGTTTTTT. The chain employs TRBV7-2 and TRBJ1-4; D call uncertain. Per the germline V gene, CDR1 is SGHTA and CDR2 is FQGNSA. CDR3 length equals 15 residues. Between the trimmed V and J ends, which lost 3 bases and 5 bases, there was a span of 13 bases. The entire variable domain, with the rest obtained from reference TRBV7-2 and TRBJ1-4, is as follows: GAGVSQSPSNKVTEKGKDVELRCDPISGHTALYWYRQSLGQGLEFLIYFQGNSAPDKSGLPSDRFSAERTGGSVSTLTIQRTQQEDSAVYLCASSLALRQNEKLFFGSGTQLSVL.

This clonotype showed up many times. This sequence joins TRBV20-1 and TRBJ2-1; 14 positions agree with TRBD2. In germline, CDR1 is DFQATT, CDR2 SNEGSKA (reference sequence). Trimming took 0 bases from V and 7 from J; bases not matched to a gene: 5. The CDR3 runs 16 residues. The CDR3 is CSARERTSGRWNEQFF. The CDR3 coding sequence is TGCAGTGCTAGAGAGCGGACTAGCGGGAGGTGGAATGAGCAGTTCTTC.

The chain links TRBV6-2 or TRBV6-3 to TRBJ2-4, with D tentatively TRBD2 (6 bases). Per the germline V gene, CDR1 is MNHEY and CDR2 is SVGEGT. Deletions cut 5 bases from V and 0 bases from J, with 20 bases between. CDR3 length: 18 amino acids. The CDR3 loop reads CASSRPPGSWGAKNIQYF. The CDR3 DNA reads as TGTGCCAGCAGTCGCCCCCCCGGGAGTTGGGGAGCCAAAAACATTCAGTACTTC.

The chain carries TRBV4-3 and TRBJ2-1, with D perhaps matching TRBD2 (6 bases). The CDR3 sequence is 15 residues long. The germline V gene encodes CDR1 LGHNA and CDR2 YSLEER. Trimming took off 0 bases at V and 8 bases at J, with 14 bases between the two ends. The CDR3: CASSQEYREWDEQFF. The CDR3 DNA is TGCGCCAGCAGCCAAGAATATCGGGAGTGGGATGAGCAGTTCTTC.

This clonotype came up many times. The CDR3 reads CASSQAGTSGSGSYNEQFF. The CDR3 nucleotides read TGCGCCAGCAGCCAAGCCGGGACTAGCGGGAGCGGGTCCTACAATGAGCAGTTCTTC. V usage is TRBV4-1 and J usage is TRBJ2-1; TRBD2 aligns across 14 bases. This CDR3 contains 19 residues. The trim removed 1 base at V and 1 base at J, leaving 6 bases unmatched. Per germline, CDR1 MGHRA and CDR2 YSYEKL.

The chain employs TRBV12-3 or TRBV12-4 and TRBJ2-3; D is possibly TRBD2 (6 bases). V lost 9 bases and J 4 bases, leaving 26 bases between the germline ends. The CDR3 spans 17 residues. In nucleotides, the CDR3 is TGTGCCAGTAGTAAAACGGCGGGATCCCCTTTTTCAGATACGCAGTATTTT. Protein product: CASSKTAGSPFSDTQYF.

This clonotype was counted a few times. This rearrangement joins TRBV6-5 to TRBJ2-7, with D maybe TRBD1 (6 bases). Trimming took 4 bases from V and 6 from J, leaving 16 bases between them. Per germline, CDR1 MNHEY and CDR2 SVGAGI. There are 14 residues in the CDR3. The CDR3 DNA sequence: TGTGCCAGCAGTTCCCGAGGGGGATGGGGCGAGCAGTACTTC. It translates to CASSSRGGWGEQYF.

This clonotype was detected only a few times. The CDR3 reads CASSFSGSPLHF. CDR3 nucleotide sequence: TGTGCCAGCAGTTTCAGTGGTTCACCCCTCCACTTT. The rearrangement uses TRBV28 and TRBJ1-6, with D unclear. The CDR3 has 12 residues. The germline CDR1 and CDR2 sequences are MDHEN and SYDVKM. Trimming left V 3 bases short and J 9 bases short, with 6 bases between.

This clonotype was counted many times. J is TRBJ2-1 and V is TRBV4-1, with TRBD1 matching 7 bases. CDR3 length: 17 amino acids. With 0 bases clipped from V and 7 bases from J, the junction kept 12 bases outside the gene matches. The germline V gene has CDR1 MGHRA and CDR2 YSYEKL. CDR3 in amino acids: CASSQEGRQGMRNEQFF. Written as DNA, the CDR3 is TGCGCCAGCAGCCAAGAGGGACGACAGGGAATGAGGAATGAGCAGTTCTTC.

The table lists this clonotype with a few counts. The genes are TRBV5-1 and TRBJ2-7; D not certain. V lost 4 bases and J lost 7, with 9 bases in between. This CDR3 is built from 11 residues. CDR1 and CDR2 (germline): SGHRS, YFSETQ. CDR3 loop: CASSPDREQYF. The CDR3 DNA follows: TGCGCCAGCAGCCCTGACCGGGAGCAGTACTTC.

The chain links TRBV25-1 to TRBJ2-3; the D is unclear. Trimming left V 3 bases short and J 6 bases short, with 16 bases between. CDR1 and CDR2 (germline): MGHDK, SYGVNS. The CDR3 has 15 amino acids. CDR3 DNA sequence: TGTGCCAGCAGTGATGTTGCGGACCCTGCGGATACGCAGTATTTT. The encoded protein is CASSDVADPADTQYF.

This clonotype appeared many times. V and J are TRBV29-1 and TRBJ2-1; D uncertain. The ends were cut back, 6 bases at V and 5 bases at J, with 8 bases in the middle. This CDR3 comprises 11 residues. In germline, CDR1 is SQVTM, CDR2 ANQGSEA. CDR3 bases: TGCAGCGTGGGCAGGCACAATGAGCAGTTCTTC. Translation: CSVGRHNEQFF.

CDR3 loop: CSAPTVTSSYEQYF. As DNA, the CDR3 is TGCAGTGCCCCGACGGTGACGAGCTCCTACGAGCAGTACTTC. This rearrangement joins TRBV20-1 to TRBJ2-7; no definite D call. Germline V lookup: CDR1 DFQATT, CDR2 SNEGSKA (reference sequence). The V gene lost 6 bases and the J gene lost 0 bases, with 15 bases spanning the gap. This CDR3 region has 14 residues.

This clonotype was picked up many times. This chain joins TRBV11-2 and TRBJ2-2; D is ambiguous. Germline V CDR1 and CDR2: SGHAT, FQNNGV. Between the trimmed V and J ends, which lost 5 bases and 7 bases, there was a span of 14 bases. This CDR3 has 14 residues. The CDR3 protein is CASSRGWIGGELFF. The CDR3, as DNA: TGTGCCAGCAGCCGCGGTTGGATAGGCGGGGAGCTGTTTTTT.

This clonotype was picked up a small number of times. V is TRBV6-1 and J is TRBJ2-7; 14 nucleotides agree with TRBD2. The CDR3 is 14 residues long. Germline V gene lookup returns CDR1 MNHNS and CDR2 SASEGT. The junction had 2 bases not matched to a gene; V was cut back by 7 bases and J by 3 bases. Here the CDR3 reads CASIGTSGSYEQYF. Written as DNA, the CDR3 is TGTGCCAGCATTGGGACTAGCGGGAGCTACGAGCAGTACTTC.

This clonotype was recorded a few times. The chain couples TRBV20-1 to TRBJ1-5; no reliable D call. The length of the CDR3 is 14 residues. CDR1 DFQATT and CDR2 SNEGSKA come from the germline V gene (reference sequence). Deletions cut 3 bases from V and 3 bases from J, with 12 bases between. The CDR3 nucleotides are TGCAGTGCTAGGAGTAGGACGGTCAATCAGCCCCAGCATTTT. This gives the protein CSARSRTVNQPQHF.

This clonotype was found a few times. This chain links TRBV12-2 with TRBJ1-6; the D call in the table, TRBD1, was not verified against the DNA. TRBV12-2 is a documented pseudogene. CDR3 size: 14 residues. CDR3 sequence: CASRTTEVNSPLHF. CDR3 sequence (DNA): TGTGCAAGTCGCACGACAGAGGTTAATTCACCCCTCCACTTT.

This clonotype was observed a few times. V gene TRBV28 combines with J gene TRBJ2-5, with D perhaps TRBD1 or TRBD2 (5 bases each). This CDR3 region has 14 residues. The V gene lost 8 bases and the J gene lost 0 bases, with 13 bases spanning the gap. CDR1 is MDHEN, CDR2 SYDVKM, per germline. The CDR3 nucleotides read TGTGCCAGCCTCCCTGGGACGGACCAAGAGACCCAGTACTTC. Translated: CASLPGTDQETQYF. The full variable domain, in which reference TRBV28 and TRBJ2-5 provide the parts outside the CDR3, is DVKVTQSSRYLVKRTGEKVFLECVQDMDHENMFWYRQDPGLGLRLIYFSYDVKMKEKGDIPEGYSVSREKKERFSLILESASTNQTSMYLCASLPGTDQETQYFGPGTRLLVL.

The rearrangement links TRBV14 to TRBJ2-1; no definite D call. Germline V gives CDR1 SGHDN, CDR2 FVKESK. This CDR3 comprises 15 residues. V was trimmed by 2 bases and J by 0 bases, leaving 8 bases between them. For the CDR3, the DNA is TGTGCCAGCAGCCAATATACTTTCTCCTACAATGAGCAGTTCTTC. Its translation: CASSQYTFSYNEQFF.